Each of the 26 T cell receptor beta chains below was sequenced from the same sample in a study of blood T cells in healthy people across ages. A second roughly 6 to 11 cycle PCR used barcoded and J-beta primers. TCRdb analysed the 5' RACE reads with MiXCR anew, one entry per CDR3 protein. The table lists 850,000 to 1,000,000 distinct CDR3 sequences, around 48% of them singletons, with roughly 13% in the top ten. Sequencing used blood. These receptors came from a man younger than 45 in good health.

The chain's CDR3 is CSAQSGTSGENIQYF. In nucleotides, the CDR3 is TGCAGTGCCCAATCGGGGACTAGCGGGGAAAACATTCAGTACTTC. The chain couples TRBV20-1 to TRBJ2-4; 13 nucleotides line up with TRBD2. The length of the CDR3 is 15 residues. J was trimmed by 5 bases and V by 6 bases; bases with no gene match: 7. The germline CDR1 and CDR2 sequences are DFQATT and SNEGSKA (reference sequence).

This chain joins TRBV9 and TRBJ2-5; D is uncertain. The assigned J gene may be wrong: the sequence end matches TRBJ2-1 better. In germline, CDR1 is SGDLS, CDR2 YYNGEE. This CDR3 region has 12 residues. In DNA, the CDR3 is TGTGCCAGCAGCGTAGGTGGAGAGACCCAGTTCTTC. Its protein is CASSVGGETQFF.

This clonotype showed up just a few times. This chain's CDR3 is CSAGGLSYEQYF. The CDR3 region has the DNA TGCAGTGCCGGTGGGCTGTCCTACGAGCAGTACTTC. The V and J genes are TRBV20-1 and TRBJ2-7; no definite D call. V gave up 6 bases and J gave up 1 base, with 10 bases separating them. The CDR3 totals 12 residues. Germline V lookup: CDR1 DFQATT, CDR2 SNEGSKA (reference sequence).

The chain has TRBV27 and TRBJ2-4; D ambiguous. The J call could be wrong; TRBJ2-7 is a better fit for the DNA end. The V gene's germline CDR1 is MNHEY and CDR2 SMNVEV (reference sequence). This CDR3 is 12 amino acids long. CDR3 DNA sequence: TGTGCCAGCAGAGATCCCCTATACGAGCAGTACTTC. This codes for CASRDPLYEQYF.

The table lists this clonotype with a few counts. The chain links TRBV27 to TRBJ1-2, with D possibly matching TRBD1 (6 bases). CDR3 size: 15 residues. V was cut by 8 bases and J by 4 bases, with 20 bases left in between. CDR1 is MNHEY, CDR2 SMNVEV, per germline (reference sequence). The CDR3 here is CASGDTGYLGYGYTF. The CDR3 DNA follows: TGTGCCAGCGGCGATACAGGGTACCTTGGCTATGGCTACACCTTC.

This chain connects TRBV3-1 to TRBJ1-1, with no clear D. The CDR3 runs to 14 residues. The V and J ends lost 2 bases and 6 bases respectively, with 13 bases between them. Germline lookup yields CDR1 LGHDT and CDR2 YNNKEL (reference sequence). The CDR3 reads CASSQRVQAAEAFF. The DNA of the CDR3 is TGTGCCAGCAGCCAAAGGGTCCAAGCGGCTGAAGCTTTCTTT.

This clonotype was seen repeatedly, ten times or more. CDR3 DNA: TGTGCCAGCAGCCCTCAGACAGGCCCGAATTCACCCCTCCACTTT. Its translation is CASSPQTGPNSPLHF. The rearrangement uses TRBV9 and TRBJ1-6, with D maybe TRBD1 (6 bases). Germline-derived CDR1 and CDR2 are SGDLS and YYNGEE. The CDR3 spans 15 residues. Deletions cut 4 bases from V and 7 bases from J, with 15 bases between.

This clonotype occurred a few times. The chain recombines TRBV4-2 with TRBJ2-1, with TRBD1 matching 7 bases. CDR1 is LGHNA and CDR2 is YNFKEQ in the germline V gene. Trimming cost V 5 bases and J 6 bases; bases outside gene matches: 10. This CDR3 is built from 15 residues. The CDR3 spells CASSTTGVIFNEQFF. The CDR3, as DNA: TGTGCCAGCAGCACCACAGGGGTGATTTTCAATGAGCAGTTCTTC.

J is TRBJ2-3 and V is TRBV28; TRBD2 matches at 9 bases. CDR1 MDHEN and CDR2 SYDVKM come from the germline V gene. The CDR3 is 17 residues long. V shed 7 bases and J 1 base; nucleotides not matched to a gene: 12. As DNA, the CDR3 is TGTGCCAGCAATCTGGGCCTGGTAGCGGGGGGCACAGATACGCAGTATTTT. Its protein product is CASNLGLVAGGTDTQYF.

The chain combines TRBV20-1 with TRBJ2-5; 8 bases agree with TRBD2. V was pared by 4 bases and J by 1 base, with 5 bases of the junction left unmatched. This CDR3 contains 14 residues. Germline CDR1 DFQATT, CDR2 SNEGSKA (reference sequence). In nucleotides, the CDR3 is TGCAGTGCTACGACTAGCGTGGCCCAAGAGACCCAGTACTTC. As protein: CSATTSVAQETQYF.

The chain couples TRBV18 to TRBJ2-1; 9 nucleotides align to TRBD2. Trimming cost V 3 bases and J 8 bases; bases outside gene matches: 17. Germline V lookup: CDR1 KGHSH, CDR2 LQKENI. This CDR3 comprises 18 residues. CDR3 DNA sequence: TGTGCCAGCTCACCCTTTGAAATCCGGCGGGGGGGCCATTATGAGCAGTTCTTC. Encoded protein: CASSPFEIRRGGHYEQFF.

This clonotype showed up just a few times. The J gene is TRBJ2-1, the V gene TRBV3-1; tentative D call: TRBD2 (6 bases). V dropped 1 base and J dropped 8 bases, with 18 bases sitting between them. This CDR3 is built from 16 residues. Germline CDR1 and CDR2: LGHDT and YNNKEL (reference sequence). The chain's CDR3 is CASSQGASENVHEQFF. The CDR3, as DNA: TGTGCCAGCAGCCAAGGGGCTAGCGAGAATGTCCATGAGCAGTTCTTC.

The chain carries TRBV7-9 and TRBJ2-5; TRBD2 matches at 8 bases. The CDR3 totals 16 residues. The junction had 12 bases not matched to a gene; V was cut back by 5 bases and J by 4 bases. From germline, CDR1 is SEHNR and CDR2 FQNEAQ (reference sequence). CDR3: CASSPRVRGGRETQYF. Written as DNA, the CDR3 is TGTGCCAGCAGCCCCAGGGTACGGGGGGGCCGAGAGACCCAGTACTTC.

The chain uses TRBV14 and TRBJ2-7, with a weak D call TRBD1 (6 bases). Between the trimmed V and J ends, which lost 4 bases and 2 bases, there was a span of 21 bases. CDR3 length equals 17 residues. Germline V gene sequence: CDR1 SGHDN, CDR2 FVKESK. CDR3 region: CASSRGIQTGVPYEQYF. The CDR3 DNA reads TGTGCCAGCAGCCGGGGGATCCAGACAGGTGTACCCTACGAGCAGTACTTC. Drawing the rest from reference TRBV14 and TRBJ2-7, the complete variable domain is EAGVTQFPSHSVIEKGQTVTLRCDPISGHDNLYWYRRVMGKEIKFLLHFVKESKQDESGMPNNRFLAERTGGTYSTLKVQPAELEDSGVYFCASSRGIQTGVPYEQYFGPGTRLTVT.

V gene TRBV18 combines with J gene TRBJ1-1; D perhaps matches TRBD1 (5 bases). CDR1 KGHSH and CDR2 LQKENI come from the germline V gene. Trimming stripped 6 bases from V and 7 bases from J, with 21 bases between. The CDR3 has 15 residues. CDR3 nucleotide sequence: TGTGCCAGCTCCCCGACCGGGACGGGCTCATTTGAAGCTTTCTTT. This sequence encodes CASSPTGTGSFEAFF.

The chain joins TRBV6-2 or TRBV6-3 to TRBJ2-7; D not certain. The germline CDR1 and CDR2 sequences are MNHEY and SVGEGT. V was pared by 5 bases and J by 0 bases, with 8 bases between. The CDR3 loop spans 13 amino acids. This chain's CDR3 is CASSDLNSYEQYF. CDR3 sequence (DNA): TGTGCCAGCAGTGACCTCAACTCCTACGAGCAGTACTTC.

Worth noting for this clonotype: One end of the junction fails to match germline, which may point to a read error. This chain joins TRBV4-1 and TRBJ2-3; D is perhaps TRBD2 (5 bases). The germline gives CDR1 MGHRA, CDR2 YSYEKL. CDR3 length equals 16 residues. This CDR3 reads CASSQAGNPSTDMQYF. The CDR3 region has the DNA TGCGCCAGCAGCCAAGCAGGCAACCCTAGCACAGATATGCAGTATTTT.

The chain recombines TRBV4-2 with TRBJ2-4; TRBD2 agrees at 9 bases. The CDR3 consists of 18 residues. The V gene end was trimmed by 0 bases and the J gene end by 3 bases; junction bases not matched to a gene: 9. Germline CDR1 is LGHNA and CDR2 is YNFKEQ. The CDR3 nucleotides are TGTGCCAGCAGCCAAGATGCGGCAGCGGGGGGTAACAAAAACATTCAGTACTTC. It translates to CASSQDAAAGGNKNIQYF.

This chain joins TRBV27 and TRBJ2-3; 9 bases align to TRBD2. Germline lookup yields CDR1 MNHEY and CDR2 SMNVEV (reference sequence). Losses at the gene ends were 4 bases for V and 0 bases for J; bases not matched to a gene: 8. The CDR3 runs to 17 residues. The CDR3: CASSWDSGGVSTDTQYF. For the CDR3, the DNA is TGTGCCAGCAGTTGGGATAGCGGGGGCGTCAGCACAGATACGCAGTATTTT.

The V call is TRBV4-2, the J call TRBJ1-6, with D hard to call. Germline-derived CDR1 and CDR2 are LGHNA and YNFKEQ. V dropped 0 bases and J dropped 8 bases, with 8 bases sitting between them. The CDR3 loop spans 14 amino acids. The CDR3 sequence: CASSQESLDSPLHF. In DNA, the CDR3 is TGTGCCAGCAGCCAAGAGTCATTGGATTCACCCCTCCACTTT.

This chain uses TRBV3-1 with TRBJ1-2; D is uncertain. Trimming stripped 3 bases from V and 4 bases from J, with 12 bases between. Looked up from germline, CDR1 is LGHDT and CDR2 is YNNKEL (reference sequence). The CDR3 contains 14 residues. CDR3 coding DNA: TGTGCCAGCAGCCATCGGCAGATCTCCTATGGCTACACCTTC. It codes for CASSHRQISYGYTF.

V usage is TRBV29-1 and J usage is TRBJ2-5; TRBD1 agrees at 7 bases. J gave up 4 bases and V 5 bases, and 1 base lay outside the gene matches. This CDR3 is built from 11 residues. The germline V gene encodes CDR1 SQVTM and CDR2 ANQGSEA. The CDR3 nucleotides are TGCAGCGTTTGGGACAGAGAGACCCAGTACTTC. Translating gives CSVWDRETQYF.

The chain is built from TRBV12-3 or TRBV12-4 and TRBJ1-5; D is unresolved. This CDR3 comprises 16 residues. Between the trimmed V and J ends, which lost 7 bases and 2 bases, there was a span of 18 bases. The CDR3 DNA sequence: TGTGCCAGCAACGGCGCACTGATAAATGGCAATCAGCCCCAGCATTTT. Translating gives CASNGALINGNQPQHF.

Ten or more counts support this clonotype. The chain couples TRBV18 to TRBJ2-3, with no clear D. CDR1 is KGHSH and CDR2 is LQKENI in the germline V gene. The CDR3 is 13 residues long. Trimming stripped 3 bases from V and 3 bases from J, with 7 bases between. CDR3 nucleotide sequence: TGTGCCAGCTCACCCCCCGGGACAGATACGCAGTATTTT. Amino acid sequence: CASSPPGTDTQYF.

This clonotype showed up just a few times. The rearrangement links TRBV20-1 to TRBJ1-2; D is unclear. Trimming took off 5 bases at V and 4 bases at J, with 14 bases between the two ends. Looked up from germline, CDR1 is DFQATT and CDR2 is SNEGSKA (reference sequence). This CDR3 is built from 13 residues. The CDR3 here is CSAAPGSPYGYTF. The DNA for the CDR3 is TGCAGTGCTGCCCCCGGTTCCCCCTATGGCTACACCTTC.

V usage is TRBV27 and J usage is TRBJ2-3, with TRBD1 matching over 8 bases. The CDR3 runs to 15 residues. Germline CDR1 reads MNHEY; CDR2 reads SMNVEV (reference sequence). With 3 bases clipped from V and 6 bases from J, the junction kept 8 bases outside the gene matches. The CDR3 sequence is CASSFGQGQWDTQYF. As DNA, the CDR3 is TGTGCCAGCAGTTTTGGACAGGGACAATGGGATACGCAGTATTTT.